This T cell receptor (beta chain) appears in the sequencing data of a study of neurological immune-mediated disorders. Study conclusions and caveats: When the repertoires were grouped phylogenetically, those of 18 of the 34 multiple sclerosis patients came together in a single cluster of related CDR3 sequences, which points to a possible repertoire-level signature.

TCRdb recomputed calls from the 5' RACE reads with MiXCR, one row per CDR3 protein. The sample shows 49,000 or so distinct CDR3 sequences, approximately 4.5% of them seen only once. The germline V gene has CDR1 SGHTA and CDR2 FQGNSA. The CDR3 covers 13 residues. V gave up 3 bases and J gave up 8 bases, with 13 bases separating them. This clonotype was counted between two and nine times. The target antigen is unknown. The receptor was derived from a woman aged 55-70 years with multiple sclerosis. The chain links TRBV7-2 to TRBJ1-2; D gene ambiguous. Sequencing was carried out using PBMCs. The CDR3, as DNA: TGTGCCAGCAGCTTCAGTCATCCCGGCGGCTACACCTTC. Amino acid sequence: CASSFSHPGGYTF.